The clone carrying this T cell receptor (beta chain) was seen repeatedly, ten times or more. This entry comes from a study of blood T cells in healthy people across ages. V lost 4 bases to trimming and J lost 0 bases, with 8 bases between them. This CDR3 contains 15 residues. CDR1 and CDR2 from the germline V gene are SGHRS and YFSETQ. A J-beta primer mix and a sample-barcoded 5' primer were used in a second PCR of about 7 to 11 cycles. A single record per CDR3 protein comes from TCRdb applying MiXCR to the 5' RACE reads. Among around 870,000 distinct CDR3 sequences, 29% were seen once, and the ten largest hold 15% to 20%.

The clonotype was recovered from a woman over 75 in good health. The J gene is TRBJ2-6, the V gene TRBV5-1, with D possibly TRBD2 on 5 matching bases. Sequencing was performed on blood. The DNA of the CDR3 is TGCGCCAGCAGCCGGAGGAACTCTGGGGCCAACGTCCTGACTTTC. Its protein is CASSRRNSGANVLTF.